These 23 T cell receptor beta chains were all obtained from the same sample, sequenced in a study of T cells in Graves' hyperthyroidism and ophthalmopathy (dated by TCRdb to about 2019). The library was generated by multiplex PCR. The instrument was an Illumina HiSeq 2000. The TCR beta CDR3 regions were amplified from the RNA transcripts. For the first round of RT-PCR on the TCR CDR3, the HTBI primer set was used together with the Qiagen OneStep RT-PCR kit. TCRdb trimmed the raw reads at Q25, called clones with MiXCR and kept productive beta chains. CDR3 protein sequences are deduplicated, and each keeps its most common genes and DNA. Across this sample there are fewer than 40,000 distinct CDR3 sequences, with 40% to 65% seen only once. The ten largest make up about 17% of the sample. The specimen was blood. The source of these receptors is a man aged 35 to 55 with Graves' ophthalmopathy.

Concerning this clonotype itself: In this CDR3 the conserved last residue, phenylalanine or tryptophan, is missing, so a read error is likely. No DNA is shown, since the ends of the CDR3 on it are uncertain; the CDR3 is the one TCRdb lists. The chain uses TRBV6-5 and TRBJ1-5. The CDR3 adds up to 8 amino acids, both ends counted. Germline CDR1 is MNHEY and CDR2 is SVGAGI. The CDR3 sequence is CASSRKQA.

This sequence joins TRBV6-1 and TRBJ2-7, with D possibly being TRBD2 (5 bases). Deletions cut 4 bases from V and 5 bases from J, with 15 bases between. Per the germline V gene, CDR1 is MNHNS and CDR2 is SASEGT. The CDR3 runs to 14 residues. Here the CDR3 reads CASSAERAYDEQYF. DNA for the CDR3: TGTGCCAGCAGTGCCGAGAGGGCTTACGACGAGCAGTACTTC.

The rearrangement links TRBV7-2 to TRBJ1-2; 7 bases fit TRBD1. V gave up 0 bases and J gave up 5 bases; unmatched junction bases: 6. Per germline, CDR1 SGHTA and CDR2 FQGNSA. This CDR3 has 15 residues. DNA of the CDR3: TGTGCCAGCAGCTTAGCGACAGGGCGAGGGTATGGCTACACCTTC. It encodes CASSLATGRGYGYTF.

CDR3 coding DNA: TGTGCCAGCAGTGAAGCGGCGGGGAGCAATGAGCAGTTCTTC. Its translation is CASSEAAGSNEQFF. The rearrangement uses TRBV6-1 and TRBJ2-1, with D maybe TRBD2 (6 bases). Germline values: CDR1 MNHNS, CDR2 SASEGT. V lost 0 bases to trimming and J lost 6 bases, with 9 bases between them. The CDR3 sequence is 14 residues long.

At least ten counts were recorded for this clonotype. The genes are TRBV30 and TRBJ1-1; the D is unclear. The V end lost 0 bases, the J end lost 1 base, and 6 bases lay between the germline ends. This CDR3 has 13 amino acids. Germline CDR1 and CDR2: GTSNPN and SVGIG (reference sequence). CDR3 amino acids: CAWSVGSNTEAFF. The CDR3 DNA sequence: TGTGCCTGGAGTGTTGGTTCGAACACTGAAGCTTTCTTT. Together with reference TRBV30 and TRBJ1-1, the CDR3 gives the full variable domain: SQTIHQWPATLVQPVGSPLSLECTVEGTSNPNLYWYRQAAGRGLQLLFYSVGIGQISSEVPQNLSASRPQDRQFILSSKKLLLSDSGFYLCAWSVGSNTEAFFGQGTRLTVV.

V is TRBV28 and J is TRBJ2-7; the D is unclear. Germline CDR1 MDHEN, CDR2 SYDVKM. This CDR3 has 11 residues. The germline V and J ends were trimmed by 10 bases and 4 bases, with 11 bases remaining between them. CDR3 nucleotides: TGTGCCACCCATGGAGTGTACGAGCAGTACTTC. Translated: CATHGVYEQYF.

This clonotype has ten or more counts. The rearrangement links TRBV5-1 to TRBJ2-5, with 14 nucleotides matching TRBD2. Germline CDR1 is SGHRS and CDR2 is YFSETQ. V lost 8 bases to trimming and J lost 5 bases; unmatched junction nucleotides: 5. The CDR3 extends over 14 amino acids. The CDR3 DNA reads TGCGCCAGTGGGACTAGCGGGAGTACGGAGACCCAGTACTTC. Translating gives CASGTSGSTETQYF.

V gene TRBV19 combines with J gene TRBJ1-2, with a tentative D call TRBD1 (5 bases). The CDR3 is 13 residues long. V lost 5 bases, J lost 4 bases, and 11 bases lay in between. Germline CDR1 reads LNHDA; CDR2 reads SQIVND (reference sequence). The CDR3 loop reads CASSSSGTYGYTF. The CDR3 nucleotides read TGTGCCAGTAGTTCGTCCGGGACCTATGGCTACACCTTC.

Concerning this clonotype: A junction end diverges from the germline sequence, so it may reflect a read error. V is TRBV5-4 and J is TRBJ2-7; 9 bases align to TRBD2. The CDR3 runs to 15 residues. Germline V gives CDR1 SGHNT, CDR2 YYREEE (reference sequence). CDR3 DNA sequence: TGTGCCAGCAGCATAGAGCGGGGGGCGACCTACGAGCAGTGCTTC. It encodes CASSIERGATYEQCF.

This clonotype was counted ten times or more. The chain is built from TRBV7-3 and TRBJ1-1; D call uncertain. CDR1 and CDR2 (germline): SGHTA, FQGTGA. This CDR3 region has 13 residues. Trimming took off 1 base at V and 8 bases at J, with 11 bases between the two ends. CDR3 region: CASSLMSVEEAFF. The CDR3 region has the DNA TGTGCCAGCAGCTTAATGTCCGTTGAAGAAGCTTTCTTT.

About this clonotype: One end of the junction fails to match germline, which may point to a read error. The chain recombines TRBV4-1 with TRBJ1-4; D might be TRBD1 (5 bases). The germline gives CDR1 MGHRA, CDR2 YSYEKL. This CDR3 is 11 amino acids long. CDR3 nucleotide sequence: TGCGCCAGCAGCCAAGAGGGGGAAACTGTTTTT. It translates to CASSQEGETVF.

The gene calls are TRBV29-1 and TRBJ2-7; D unclear. V lost 4 bases and J 2 bases, leaving 3 bases between the germline ends. Germline lookup yields CDR1 SQVTM and CDR2 ANQGSEA. CDR3 length: 10 residues. The CDR3 region has the DNA TGCAGCGTTGTACCCTACGAGCAGTACTTC. Translation: CSVVPYEQYF.

This clonotype was observed once. V gene TRBV20-1 combines with J gene TRBJ2-4; no reliable D call. V lost 7 bases and J lost 0, with 16 bases in between. This CDR3 has 15 residues. Germline lookup yields CDR1 DFQATT and CDR2 SNEGSKA (reference sequence). The CDR3 loop is CSVEANDLAKNIQYF. CDR3 sequence (DNA): TGCAGTGTTGAGGCTAACGACCTAGCCAAAAACATTCAGTACTTC.

This clonotype was seen repeatedly, ten times or more. V gene TRBV14 combines with J gene TRBJ2-7; D may be TRBD2 (5 bases). The CDR3 extends over 14 amino acids. CDR1 and CDR2 (germline): SGHDN, FVKESK. The V and J ends lost 1 base and 11 bases respectively, with 18 bases between them. CDR3 sequence reads: CASSQVRRLKEEYF. In DNA, the CDR3 is TGTGCCAGCAGCCAAGTAAGAAGGCTAAAGGAGGAGTACTTC.

The CDR3 coding sequence is TGTGCCAGTCAAGGGACTAACAGAGGGCAGTATTTT. It yields the protein CASQGTNRGQYF. The chain employs TRBV2 and TRBJ2-3, with 7 bases aligning to TRBD2. V shed 9 bases and J 11 bases; nucleotides not matched to a gene: 11. The CDR3 totals 12 residues. Germline V lookup: CDR1 SNHLY, CDR2 FYNNEI.

At least ten counts were recorded for this clonotype. The chain joins TRBV28 to TRBJ2-2, with D possibly TRBD1 on 5 matching bases. The CDR3 length is 14 residues. With 8 bases removed from V and 0 bases from J, the gap between germline ends came to 10 bases. Germline-derived CDR1 and CDR2 are MDHEN and SYDVKM. CDR3 nucleotides: TGTGCCAGCCAGACAGACGCGAACACCGGGGAGCTGTTTTTT. It yields the protein CASQTDANTGELFF.

The chain carries TRBV5-1 and TRBJ2-7, with 8 bases identical to TRBD1. The junction had 13 bases not matched to a gene; V was cut back by 4 bases and J by 7 bases. This CDR3 region has 15 residues. Germline values: CDR1 SGHRS, CDR2 YFSETQ. The CDR3 region is CASSGGQGTFGEQYF. CDR3 bases: TGCGCCAGCAGCGGAGGACAGGGTACCTTCGGGGAGCAGTACTTC.

This chain connects TRBV28 to TRBJ2-2, with TRBD2 matching 8 bases. The germline V gene has CDR1 MDHEN and CDR2 SYDVKM. The ends lost 7 bases at V and 7 bases at J; junction bases unmatched: 2. This CDR3 is 12 amino acids long. The CDR3 is CASKGTSGELFF. The CDR3 DNA sequence: TGTGCCAGCAAAGGGACTAGCGGGGAGCTGTTTTTT.

This CDR3 reads CASSQYDLGTEAFF. In nucleotides, the CDR3 is TGTGCCAGCAGCCAGTACGACTTGGGCACTGAAGCTTTCTTT. The rearrangement links TRBV3-1 to TRBJ1-1; D is undetermined. The CDR3 is 14 residues long. Germline CDR1 LGHDT, CDR2 YNNKEL (reference sequence). V lost 3 bases, J lost 4 bases, and 12 bases lay in between.

This clonotype has a single count. The chain has TRBV9 and TRBJ2-6; D is unclear. Trimming took off 0 bases at V and 0 bases at J, with 16 bases between the two ends. CDR1 and CDR2 from the germline V gene are SGDLS and YYNGEE. CDR3 size: 19 residues. CDR3 residues: CASSVGVPGLCSGANVLTF. In DNA form, the CDR3 reads TGTGCCAGCAGCGTAGGAGTCCCCGGGCTGTGCTCTGGGGCCAACGTCCTGACTTTC.

The J gene is TRBJ1-2, the V gene TRBV4-2; D unresolved. This CDR3 contains 16 residues. Germline V gene lookup returns CDR1 LGHNA and CDR2 YNFKEQ. Trimming stripped 0 bases from V and 2 bases from J, with 13 bases between. This CDR3 reads CASSQDRTRGNYGYTF. The CDR3 nucleotides are TGTGCCAGCAGCCAAGATAGGACCCGAGGGAACTATGGCTACACCTTC.

This clonotype turned up a few times. The J gene is TRBJ1-2, the V gene TRBV20-1; D is possibly TRBD1 (6 bases). Germline-derived CDR1 and CDR2 are DFQATT and SNEGSKA (reference sequence). CDR3 length: 14 amino acids. V lost 2 bases and J lost 2, with 12 bases in between. Here the CDR3 reads CSARHRVRNYGYTF. CDR3 sequence (DNA): TGCAGTGCTAGACACAGGGTGAGGAACTATGGCTACACCTTC.

This clonotype was counted at least ten times. This chain links TRBV11-2 with TRBJ2-7; TRBD2 aligns across 8 bases. The V gene end was trimmed by 5 bases and the J gene end by 5 bases; junction bases not matched to a gene: 8. This CDR3 has 14 amino acids. From germline, CDR1 is SGHAT and CDR2 FQNNGV. Here the CDR3 reads CASSLWSGGDEQYF. CDR3 nucleotides: TGTGCCAGCAGCCTGTGGTCGGGAGGGGACGAGCAGTACTTC.